The rows below give T cell receptor beta chains drawn from one sample of a study of T-cell reconstitution after alpha-beta-depleted transplantation in children. One entry per CDR3 protein, called by TCRdb with MiXCR from the PCR reads. The data contain about 580,000 distinct CDR3 sequences, 25% to 30% of them singletons. The sample was PBMCs, taken before TCRalphabeta/CD19-depleted stem cell transplant. All receptors derive from a boy under two years old with Wiskott-Aldrich syndrome, due to receive a stem cell transplant. The CDR3 runs from the conserved cysteine through the conserved F or W. Each record gives: J gene, D gene, clone size, V gene, CDR3 DNA, CDR3 protein. A D gene is named only where the DNA matches it firmly. Clone size is given for some rows only: seen once, a few or many times, or a class if the clone is expanded.

TRBJ2-3 . . TRBV20-1 TGCAGTGCTAGAGATCTATATAGCGTTCGGGAGTATTTT CSARDLYSVREYF
TRBJ2-3 TRBD2 . TRBV20-1 TGCAGTGCTAGAGAGGTAGCGGGGGTCACAGATACGCAGTATTTT CSAREVAGVTDTQYF
TRBJ2-7 TRBD1 few TRBV5-1 TGCGCCAGCAGCCTAACTCGGTCACAGGGGATCTACGAGCAGTACTTC CASSLTRSQGIYEQYF
TRBJ2-7 . few TRBV7-2 TGTGCCAGCAGCCTTGTAGTGGAGCAGTACTTC CASSLVVEQYF
TRBJ1-2 . . TRBV27 TGTGCCAGCAGTTCCGACTCAGGGGTGGGAGGCTACACCTTC CASSSDSGVGGYTF
TRBJ2-7 . few TRBV3-1 TGTGCCAGCAGCCAAGATATAGGGGGGAGGGACTACGAGCAGTACTTC CASSQDIGGRDYEQYF
TRBJ1-5 . many TRBV12-3/TRBV12-4 TGTGCCAGCAGCCTGCGGCAGGGCAATCAGCCCCAGCATTTT CASSLRQGNQPQHF
TRBJ1-1 . few TRBV20-1 TGCAGTGCTAAGCGTCTACGGGATAGTGAAGCTTTCTTT CSAKRLRDSEAFF
TRBJ2-3 . . TRBV6-1 TGTGCCAGCAGGGCAACAGGGAGGTTATCCACAGATACGCAGTATTTT CASRATGRLSTDTQYF
TRBJ2-2 . . TRBV20-1 TGCAGTGCTAGAGCAGTGGGGGCCGGGGAGCTGTTTTTT CSARAVGAGELFF